This T cell receptor (beta chain) emerged from a study of T cells after yellow fever vaccination. TCRdb processed the 5' RACE reads anew with MiXCR; each CDR3 protein has one entry. The sample consists of 200,000 to 300,000 distinct CDR3 sequences, 13% of them appearing once. CDR3 length equals 12 residues. Germline-derived CDR1 and CDR2 are LGHNA and YSLEER. V dropped 8 bases and J dropped 6; count of bases not matched to a gene: 6. The sequencing used CD4+ T cells sorted from PBMCs, collected 45 days after the yellow fever booster vaccination. This clonotype originated in a man under 40 who received the YFV17D yellow fever vaccine. The chain recombines TRBV4-3 with TRBJ2-7; 8 nucleotides match TRBD1. The CDR3 DNA follows: TGCGCCAGCCCTTGGGACAGGAGCGAGCAGTACTTC. As protein: CASPWDRSEQYF.